This T cell receptor beta chain was found in a study of blood T cell repertoires in COVID-19. Across the whole study: T cells, B-cell-depleted T cells, or PBMCs provided the cDNA or gDNA that served as material.

Only in-frame clones appear in the TCRdb table, and some are missing; sequencing was by immunoSEQ multiplex PCR. Here the sample spans under 250,000 clones, more than 85% being singletons. Germline trimming cut 7 bases from V and 4 bases from J; bases unmatched to any gene: 1. CDR1 is LNHDA and CDR2 is SQIVND in the germline V gene (reference sequence). This CDR3 contains 12 residues. The clonotype originates from a woman between 65 and 79 years old with active or convalescent COVID-19. Sequencing input: peripheral blood. The rearrangement links TRBV19 to TRBJ2-5; 9 nucleotides line up with TRBD2. CDR3 sequence (DNA): TGTGCCAGTAATAGCGGGGGAGAGACCCAGTACTTC. This codes for CASNSGGETQYF.